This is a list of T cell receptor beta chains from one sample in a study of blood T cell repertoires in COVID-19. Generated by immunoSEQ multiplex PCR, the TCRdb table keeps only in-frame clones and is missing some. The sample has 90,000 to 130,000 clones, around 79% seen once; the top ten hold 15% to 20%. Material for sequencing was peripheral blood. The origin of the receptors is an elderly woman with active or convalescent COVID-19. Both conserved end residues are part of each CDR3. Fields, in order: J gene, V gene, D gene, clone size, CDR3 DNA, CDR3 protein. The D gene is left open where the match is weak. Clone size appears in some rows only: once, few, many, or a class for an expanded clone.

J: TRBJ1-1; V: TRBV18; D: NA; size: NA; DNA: TGTGCCAGCTCATGGGACACGAACACTGAAGCTTTCTTT; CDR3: CASSWDTNTEAFF
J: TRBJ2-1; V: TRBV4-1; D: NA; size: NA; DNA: TGCGCCAGCAGCCACGGCAGGTTCTCCTACAATGAGCAGTTCTTC; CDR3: CASSHGRFSYNEQFF
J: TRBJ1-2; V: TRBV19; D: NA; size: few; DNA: TGTGCCAGTAGCCCTGGATCAGGACAGAGCTATGGCTACACCTTC; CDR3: CASSPGSGQSYGYTF
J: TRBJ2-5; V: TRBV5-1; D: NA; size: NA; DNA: TGCGCCAGCAGCCTATCGCCTACAGAGGGCCAAGAGACCCAGTACTTC; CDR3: CASSLSPTEGQETQYF
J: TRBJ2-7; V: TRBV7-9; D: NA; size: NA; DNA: TGTGCCAGCAGCCCGACAGTTAACTACGAGCAGTACTTC; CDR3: CASSPTVNYEQYF
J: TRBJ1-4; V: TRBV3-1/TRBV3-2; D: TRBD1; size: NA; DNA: TGTGCCAGCAGGACGACAGGGGCAACTAATGAAAAACTGTTTTTT; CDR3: CASRTTGATNEKLFF
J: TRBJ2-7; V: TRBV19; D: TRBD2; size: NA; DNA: TGTGCCAGTACCCGGACTAGCGGGAACACCTACGAGCAGTACTTC; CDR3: CASTRTSGNTYEQYF
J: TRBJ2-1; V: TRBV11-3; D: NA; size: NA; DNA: TGTGCCAGCAGCTTAGAAACGGGTGGTGAGCAGTTCTTC; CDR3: CASSLETGGEQFF
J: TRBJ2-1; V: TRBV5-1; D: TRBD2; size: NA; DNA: TGCGCCAGCAGCTCCGGGACTAGCGGGAGGAACGGTGAGCAGTTCTTC; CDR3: CASSSGTSGRNGEQFF
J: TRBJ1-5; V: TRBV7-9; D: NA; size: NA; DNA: TGTGCCAGCAGCTTATTTACAGGAGATCAGCCCCAGCATTTT; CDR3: CASSLFTGDQPQHF
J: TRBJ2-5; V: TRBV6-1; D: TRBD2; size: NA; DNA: TGTGCCAGCAGTGAGAATTACAGCGGGGTCCAAGAGACCCAGTACTTC; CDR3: CASSENYSGVQETQYF
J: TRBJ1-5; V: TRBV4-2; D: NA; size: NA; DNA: TGTGCCAGCAGCCAAGATCACGGGGGTAGTCAGCCCCAGCATTTT; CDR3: CASSQDHGGSQPQHF
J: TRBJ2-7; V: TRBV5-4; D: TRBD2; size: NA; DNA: TGTGCCAGCAGCTTGGGTTCAGGTTGGGAGGGATACGAGCAGTACTTC; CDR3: CASSLGSGWEGYEQYF
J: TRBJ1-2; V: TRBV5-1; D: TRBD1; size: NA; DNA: TGCGCCAGCAGCTGGGGACAGGGAAGTTCCCGCATCCATGGCTACACCTTC; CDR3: CASSWGQGSSRIHGYTF
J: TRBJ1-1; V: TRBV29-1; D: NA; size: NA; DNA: TGCAGCGTTGGTCGGACGGGAAATATAATGAACACTGAAGCTTTCTTT; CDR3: CSVGRTGNIMNTEAFF
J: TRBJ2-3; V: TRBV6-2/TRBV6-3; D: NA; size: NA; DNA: TGTGCCAGCAGTTTTCCCAACCCGCGGGACGGTATCACAGATACGCAGTATTTT; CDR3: CASSFPNPRDGITDTQYF
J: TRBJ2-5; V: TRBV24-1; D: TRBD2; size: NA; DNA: TGTGCCACCAGTGACCTGCCGGGGAGGGCCGGGTGGTGCCAAGAGACCCAGTACTTC; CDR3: CATSDLPGRAGWCQETQYF
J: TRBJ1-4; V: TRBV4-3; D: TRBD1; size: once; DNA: TGCGCCAGCAGCCAAGTCCTCGGGACAGCTAATGAAAAACTGTTTTTT; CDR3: CASSQVLGTANEKLFF
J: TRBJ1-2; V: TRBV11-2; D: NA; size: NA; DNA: TGTGCCAGCAGACCCCCAGCTAACTATGGCTACACCTTC; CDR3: CASRPPANYGYTF
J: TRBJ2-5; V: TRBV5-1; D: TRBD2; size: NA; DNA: TGCGCCAGCAGCTTGGCTCTAGCGGGAGGGGAGACCCAGTACTTC; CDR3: CASSLALAGGETQYF
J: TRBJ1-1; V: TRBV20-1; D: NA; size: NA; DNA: TGCAGTGCTAGTTCGCCAGGGCTGGGGAACACTGAAGCTTTCTTT; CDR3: CSASSPGLGNTEAFF
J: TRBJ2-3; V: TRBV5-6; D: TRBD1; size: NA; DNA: TGTGCCAGCAGCTTGGGGACAGGGGGTCATACGCAGTATTTT; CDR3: CASSLGTGGHTQYF
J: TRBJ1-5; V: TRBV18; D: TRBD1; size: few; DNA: TGTGCCAGCTCACCAGGGACAGGGGGCTCCAGTCCCCAGCATTTT; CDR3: CASSPGTGGSSPQHF
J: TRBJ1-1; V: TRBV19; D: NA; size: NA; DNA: TGTGCCAGTAGTATTATCAGGGGTGAAGCTTTCTTT; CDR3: CASSIIRGEAFF
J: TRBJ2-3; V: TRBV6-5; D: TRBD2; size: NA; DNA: TGTGCCAGCAGTTACGGACTAGCCGGGGGCACAGATACGCAGTATTTT; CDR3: CASSYGLAGGTDTQYF